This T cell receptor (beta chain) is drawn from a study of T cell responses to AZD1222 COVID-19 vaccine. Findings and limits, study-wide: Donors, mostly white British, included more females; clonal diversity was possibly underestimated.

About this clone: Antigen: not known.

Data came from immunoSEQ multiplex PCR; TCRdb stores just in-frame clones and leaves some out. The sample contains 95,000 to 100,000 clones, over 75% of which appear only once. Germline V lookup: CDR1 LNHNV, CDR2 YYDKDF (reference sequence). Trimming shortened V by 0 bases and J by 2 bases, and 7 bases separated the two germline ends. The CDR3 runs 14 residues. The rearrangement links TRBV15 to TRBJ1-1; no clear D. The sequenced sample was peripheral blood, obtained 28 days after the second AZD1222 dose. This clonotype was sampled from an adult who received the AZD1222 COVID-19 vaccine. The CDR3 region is CATSRDYGNTEAFF. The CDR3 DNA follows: TGTGCCACCAGCAGAGATTATGGAAACACTGAAGCTTTCTTT. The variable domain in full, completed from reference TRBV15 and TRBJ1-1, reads DAMVIQNPRYQVTQFGKPVTLSCSQTLNHNVMYWYQQKSSQAPKLLFHYYDKDFNNEADTPDNFQSRRPNTSFCFLDIRSPGLGDTAMYLCATSRDYGNTEAFFGQGTRLTVV.